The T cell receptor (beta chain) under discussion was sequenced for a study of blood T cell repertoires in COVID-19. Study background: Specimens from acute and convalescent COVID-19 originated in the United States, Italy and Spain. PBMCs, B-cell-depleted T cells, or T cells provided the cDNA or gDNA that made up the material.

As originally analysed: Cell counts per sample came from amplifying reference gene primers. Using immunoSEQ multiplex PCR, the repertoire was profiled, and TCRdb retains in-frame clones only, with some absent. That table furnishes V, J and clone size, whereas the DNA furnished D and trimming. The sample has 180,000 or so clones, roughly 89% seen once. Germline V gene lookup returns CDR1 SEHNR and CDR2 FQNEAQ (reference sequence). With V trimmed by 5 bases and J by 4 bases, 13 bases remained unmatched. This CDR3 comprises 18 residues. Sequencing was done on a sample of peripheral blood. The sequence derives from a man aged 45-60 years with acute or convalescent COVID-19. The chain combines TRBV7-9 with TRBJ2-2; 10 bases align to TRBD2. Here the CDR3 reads CASSELSSGGRGTGELFF. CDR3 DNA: TGTGCCAGCAGCGAGTTGTCTAGCGGGGGTCGTGGCACCGGGGAGCTGTTTTTT.